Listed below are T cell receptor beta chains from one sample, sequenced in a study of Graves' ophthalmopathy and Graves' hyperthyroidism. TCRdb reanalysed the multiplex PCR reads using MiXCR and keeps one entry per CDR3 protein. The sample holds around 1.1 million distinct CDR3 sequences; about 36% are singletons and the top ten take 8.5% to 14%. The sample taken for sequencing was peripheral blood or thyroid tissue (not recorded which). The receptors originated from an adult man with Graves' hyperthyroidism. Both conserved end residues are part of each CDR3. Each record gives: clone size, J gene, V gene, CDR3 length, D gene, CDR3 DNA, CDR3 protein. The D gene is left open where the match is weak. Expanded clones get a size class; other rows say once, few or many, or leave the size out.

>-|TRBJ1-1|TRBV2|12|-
TGTGCTGTTGGCGACATGGGGACTGAAGCTTTCTTT
CAVGDMGTEAFF
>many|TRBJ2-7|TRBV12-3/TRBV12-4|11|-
TGTGCCAGCAGCGACGTAGGCGAGCAGTACTTC
CASSDVGEQYF
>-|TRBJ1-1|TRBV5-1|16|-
TGCGCCAGCAGCGAAGGAGCGGGGAGAACGAACACTGAAGCTTTCTTT
CASSEGAGRTNTEAFF
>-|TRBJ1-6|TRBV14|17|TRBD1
TGTGCCAGCAGCTTCCGATCAGGGGGCGTTTATAATTCACCCCTCCACTTT
CASSFRSGGVYNSPLHF
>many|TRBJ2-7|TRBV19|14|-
TGTGCCAGTAGTATAGCCCGAACTTCTGGGGAGCAGTACTTC
CASSIARTSGEQYF
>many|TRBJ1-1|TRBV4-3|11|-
TGCGCCAGCAGCCAGGGACTTGAAGCTTTCTTT
CASSQGLEAFF
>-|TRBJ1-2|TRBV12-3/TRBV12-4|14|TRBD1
TGTGCCAGCAGTCCAGGACAGGCTAACTATGACTACACCTTC
CASSPGQANYDYTF
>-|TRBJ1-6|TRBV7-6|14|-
TGTGCCAGCAGCTTAGTTGCCTATAATTCACCCCTCCACTTT
CASSLVAYNSPLHF
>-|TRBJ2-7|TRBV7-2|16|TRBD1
TGCGCCAGCAGCCGAACGCCGGGACAGGGGGATTACGAGCAGTACTTC
CASSRTPGQGDYEQYF
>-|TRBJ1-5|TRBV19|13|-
TGTGCCAGCAGTGATCTAAGCAATCAGCCCCAGCATTTT
CASSDLSNQPQHF
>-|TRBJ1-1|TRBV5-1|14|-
TGCGCCAGCAGGATCGAAGTTTTAGCCACTGAAGCTTTCTTT
CASRIEVLATEAFF
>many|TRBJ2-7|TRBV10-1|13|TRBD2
TGCGCCACCATCCTAGCGGAGGCCTACGAGCAGTACTTC
CATILAEAYEQYF
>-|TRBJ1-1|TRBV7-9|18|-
TGTGCCAGCAGTTTATACCCGGTTGCACGGCCAGGGCAAACTGAAGCTTTCTTT
CASSLYPVARPGQTEAFF
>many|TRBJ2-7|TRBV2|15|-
TGTGCCAGCAGTGAAGCGGGGGACGGAAACTACGAGCAGTACTTC
CASSEAGDGNYEQYF
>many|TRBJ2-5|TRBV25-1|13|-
TGTGCCAGCAGCGGGACATTCGACGAGACCCAGTACTTC
CASSGTFDETQYF
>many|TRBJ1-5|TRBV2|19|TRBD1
TGTGCCAGCAGTGCAACGAGGACAGGGATCGGTCGTAGCAATCAGCCCCAGCATTTT
CASSATRTGIGRSNQPQHF
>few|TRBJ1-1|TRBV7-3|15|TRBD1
TGTGCCAACAGCCTCGACAGGGGAAGTTACACTGAAGCTTTCTTT
CANSLDRGSYTEAFF
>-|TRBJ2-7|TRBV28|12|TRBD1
TGTGCCAGCAGCCACAGGGACAGGTGGTGGTACTTC
CASSHRDRWWYF